These T cell receptor beta chains were read from a single sample in a study of T cell repertoires in cytomegalovirus infection. TCRdb passed the reads through MiXCR, listing each CDR3 protein once. The profile shows 680,000 or so distinct CDR3 sequences, roughly 30% of them singletons. No antigen has been assigned to these receptors. This material consisted of cultured PBMCs, taken from culture after CMV antigen stimulation. The source is a human donor in good health (CMV status not recorded). Some clones in this sample may be carry-over from other donors' samples. Each CDR3 is given with its conserved first and last residue. Fields, in order: CDR3 protein, clone size, V gene, J gene. Not all rows give a size; the values are once, few, many and, for expanded clones, a class.

cdr3_aa: CASSTPGGSTNEKLFF
clone_size: once
v_call: TRBV19
j_call: TRBJ1-4

cdr3_aa: CASSRRLAGNRLSYEQYF
clone_size: -
v_call: TRBV27
j_call: TRBJ2-7

cdr3_aa: CSASGVRATDTQYF
clone_size: -
v_call: TRBV20-1
j_call: TRBJ2-3

cdr3_aa: CSARGGYYGYTF
clone_size: few
v_call: TRBV20-1
j_call: TRBJ1-2

cdr3_aa: CASSYSFRGDSPLHF
clone_size: -
v_call: TRBV6-5
j_call: TRBJ1-6

cdr3_aa: CASSSGMANTEAFF
clone_size: many
v_call: TRBV7-2
j_call: TRBJ1-1

cdr3_aa: CASHLGYEQYF
clone_size: -
v_call: TRBV2
j_call: TRBJ2-7

cdr3_aa: CASSSSGVATGELFF
clone_size: few
v_call: TRBV7-2
j_call: TRBJ2-2

cdr3_aa: CASSLDRARYNEQFF
clone_size: few
v_call: TRBV5-1
j_call: TRBJ2-1

cdr3_aa: CASSRQRNYGYTF
clone_size: few
v_call: TRBV7-8
j_call: TRBJ1-2

cdr3_aa: CASSKLYEQYF
clone_size: -
v_call: TRBV7-2
j_call: TRBJ2-7

cdr3_aa: CASRAGTGAEQYF
clone_size: -
v_call: TRBV2
j_call: TRBJ2-7

cdr3_aa: CASSASAYNEQFF
clone_size: few
v_call: TRBV6-1
j_call: TRBJ2-1